The clone carrying this T cell receptor beta chain has a single count. This specimen comes from a study of T cells in localized non-small cell lung cancer. Produced via immunoSEQ multiplex PCR; TCRdb's table is partial and in-frame only. The sample shows about 2,600 clones, nearly 25% of them seen only once. The germline CDR1 and CDR2 sequences are KGHSH and LQKENI. The CDR3 length is 15 residues. With 5 bases removed from V and 5 bases from J, the gap between germline ends came to 16 bases. This chain joins TRBV18 and TRBJ1-5; D possibly corresponds to TRBD1 (5 bases). Source: lung tumor tissue, taken before any cancer treatment. This TCR came from a woman aged 40 to 75 with stage I lung adenocarcinoma. CDR3 in amino acids: CASSTARTGDQPQHF. CDR3 nucleotides: TGTGCCAGCTCAACCGCTCGGACGGGGGATCAGCCCCAGCATTTT.